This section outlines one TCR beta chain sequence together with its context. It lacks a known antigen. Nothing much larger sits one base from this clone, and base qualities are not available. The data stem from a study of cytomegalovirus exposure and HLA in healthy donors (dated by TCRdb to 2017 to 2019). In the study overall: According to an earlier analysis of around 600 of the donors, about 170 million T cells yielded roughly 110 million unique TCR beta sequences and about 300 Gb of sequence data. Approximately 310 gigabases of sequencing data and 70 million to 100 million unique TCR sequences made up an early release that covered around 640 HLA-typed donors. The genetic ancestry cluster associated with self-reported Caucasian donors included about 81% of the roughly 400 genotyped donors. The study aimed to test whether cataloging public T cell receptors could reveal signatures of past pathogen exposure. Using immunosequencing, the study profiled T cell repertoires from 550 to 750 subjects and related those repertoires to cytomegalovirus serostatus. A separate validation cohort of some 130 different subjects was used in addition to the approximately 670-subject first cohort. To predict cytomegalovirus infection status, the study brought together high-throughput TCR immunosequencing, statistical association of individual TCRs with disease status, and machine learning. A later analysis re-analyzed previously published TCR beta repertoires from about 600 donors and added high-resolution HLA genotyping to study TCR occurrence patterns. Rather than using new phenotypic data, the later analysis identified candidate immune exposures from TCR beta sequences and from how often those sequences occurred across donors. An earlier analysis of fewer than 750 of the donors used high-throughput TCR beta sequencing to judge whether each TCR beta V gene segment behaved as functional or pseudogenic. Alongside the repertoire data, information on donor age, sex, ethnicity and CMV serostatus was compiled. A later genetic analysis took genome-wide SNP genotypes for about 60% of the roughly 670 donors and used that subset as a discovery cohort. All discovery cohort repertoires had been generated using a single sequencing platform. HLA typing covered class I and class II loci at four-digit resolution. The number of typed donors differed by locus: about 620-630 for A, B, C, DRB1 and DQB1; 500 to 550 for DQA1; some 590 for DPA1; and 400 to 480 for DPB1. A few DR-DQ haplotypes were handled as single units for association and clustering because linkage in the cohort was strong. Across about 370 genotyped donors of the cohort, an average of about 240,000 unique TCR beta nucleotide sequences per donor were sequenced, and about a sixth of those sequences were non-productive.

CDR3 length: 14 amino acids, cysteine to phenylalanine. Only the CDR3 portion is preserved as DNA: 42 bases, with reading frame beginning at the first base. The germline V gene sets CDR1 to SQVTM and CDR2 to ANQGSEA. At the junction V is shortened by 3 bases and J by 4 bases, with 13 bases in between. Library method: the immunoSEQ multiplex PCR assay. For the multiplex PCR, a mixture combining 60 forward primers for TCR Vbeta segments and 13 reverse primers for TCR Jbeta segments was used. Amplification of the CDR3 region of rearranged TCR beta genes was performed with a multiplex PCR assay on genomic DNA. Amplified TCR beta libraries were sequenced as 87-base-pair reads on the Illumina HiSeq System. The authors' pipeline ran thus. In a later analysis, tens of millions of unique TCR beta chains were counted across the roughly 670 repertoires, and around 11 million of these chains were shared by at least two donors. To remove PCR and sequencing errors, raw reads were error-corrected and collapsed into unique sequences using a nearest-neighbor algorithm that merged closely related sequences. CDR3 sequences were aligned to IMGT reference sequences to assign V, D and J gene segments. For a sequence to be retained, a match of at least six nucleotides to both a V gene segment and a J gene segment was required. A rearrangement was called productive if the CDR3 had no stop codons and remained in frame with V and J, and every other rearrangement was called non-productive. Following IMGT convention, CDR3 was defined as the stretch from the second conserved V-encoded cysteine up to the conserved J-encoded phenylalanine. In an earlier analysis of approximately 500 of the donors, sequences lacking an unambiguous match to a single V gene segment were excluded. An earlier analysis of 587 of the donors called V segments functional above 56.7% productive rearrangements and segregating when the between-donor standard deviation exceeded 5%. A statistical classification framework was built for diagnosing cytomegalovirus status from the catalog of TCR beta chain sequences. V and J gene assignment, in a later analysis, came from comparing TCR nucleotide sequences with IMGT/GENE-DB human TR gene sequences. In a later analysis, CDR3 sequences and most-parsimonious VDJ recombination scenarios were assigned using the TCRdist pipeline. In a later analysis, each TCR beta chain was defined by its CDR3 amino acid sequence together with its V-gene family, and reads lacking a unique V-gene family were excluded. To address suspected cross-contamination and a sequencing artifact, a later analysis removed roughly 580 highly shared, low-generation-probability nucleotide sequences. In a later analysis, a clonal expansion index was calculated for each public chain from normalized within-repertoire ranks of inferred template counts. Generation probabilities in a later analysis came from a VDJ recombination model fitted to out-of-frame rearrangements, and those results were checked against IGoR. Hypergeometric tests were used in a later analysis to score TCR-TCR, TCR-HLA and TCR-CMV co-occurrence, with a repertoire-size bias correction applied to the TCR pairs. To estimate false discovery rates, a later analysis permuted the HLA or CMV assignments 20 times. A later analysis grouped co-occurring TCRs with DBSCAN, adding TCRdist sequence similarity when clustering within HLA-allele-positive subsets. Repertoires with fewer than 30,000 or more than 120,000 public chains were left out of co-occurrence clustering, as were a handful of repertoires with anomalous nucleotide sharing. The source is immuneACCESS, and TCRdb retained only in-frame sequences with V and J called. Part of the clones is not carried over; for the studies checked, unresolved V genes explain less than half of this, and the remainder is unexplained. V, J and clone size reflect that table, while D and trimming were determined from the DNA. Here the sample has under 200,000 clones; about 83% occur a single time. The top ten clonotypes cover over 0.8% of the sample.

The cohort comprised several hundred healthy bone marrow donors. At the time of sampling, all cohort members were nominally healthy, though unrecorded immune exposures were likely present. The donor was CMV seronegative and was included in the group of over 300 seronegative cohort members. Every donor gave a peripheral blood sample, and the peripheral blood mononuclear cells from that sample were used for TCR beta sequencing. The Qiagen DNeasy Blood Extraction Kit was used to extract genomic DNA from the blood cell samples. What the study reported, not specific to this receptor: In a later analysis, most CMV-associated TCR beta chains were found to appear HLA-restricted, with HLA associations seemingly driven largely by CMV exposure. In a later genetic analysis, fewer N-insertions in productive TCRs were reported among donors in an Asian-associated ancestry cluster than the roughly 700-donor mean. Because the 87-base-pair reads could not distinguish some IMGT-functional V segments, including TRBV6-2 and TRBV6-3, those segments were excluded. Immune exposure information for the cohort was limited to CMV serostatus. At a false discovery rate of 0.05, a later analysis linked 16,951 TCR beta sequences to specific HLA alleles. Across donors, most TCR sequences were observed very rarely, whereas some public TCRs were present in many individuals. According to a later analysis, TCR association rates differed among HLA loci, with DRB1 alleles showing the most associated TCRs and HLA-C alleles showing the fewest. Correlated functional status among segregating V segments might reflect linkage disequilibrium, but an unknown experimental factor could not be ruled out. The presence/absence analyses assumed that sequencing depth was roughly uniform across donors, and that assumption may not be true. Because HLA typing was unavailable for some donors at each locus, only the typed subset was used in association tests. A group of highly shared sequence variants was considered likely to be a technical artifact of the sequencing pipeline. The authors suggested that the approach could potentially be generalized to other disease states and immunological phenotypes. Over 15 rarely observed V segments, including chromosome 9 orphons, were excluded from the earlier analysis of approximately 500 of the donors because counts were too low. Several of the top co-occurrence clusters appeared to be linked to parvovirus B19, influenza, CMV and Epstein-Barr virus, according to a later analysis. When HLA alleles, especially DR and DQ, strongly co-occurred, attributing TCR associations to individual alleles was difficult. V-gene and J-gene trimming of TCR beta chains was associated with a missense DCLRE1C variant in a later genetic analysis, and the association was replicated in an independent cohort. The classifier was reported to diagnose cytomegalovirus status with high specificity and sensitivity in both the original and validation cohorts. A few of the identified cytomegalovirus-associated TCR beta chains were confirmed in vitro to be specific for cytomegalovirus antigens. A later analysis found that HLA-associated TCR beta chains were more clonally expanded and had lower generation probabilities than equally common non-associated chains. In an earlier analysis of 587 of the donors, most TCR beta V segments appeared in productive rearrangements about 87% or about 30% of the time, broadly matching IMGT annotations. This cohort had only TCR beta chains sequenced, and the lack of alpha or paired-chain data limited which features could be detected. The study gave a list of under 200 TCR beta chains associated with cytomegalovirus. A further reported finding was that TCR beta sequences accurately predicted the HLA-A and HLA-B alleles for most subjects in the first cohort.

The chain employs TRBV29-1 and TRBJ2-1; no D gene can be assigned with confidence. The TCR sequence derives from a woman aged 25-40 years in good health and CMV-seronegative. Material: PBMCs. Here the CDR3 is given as CSVDLLPEYNEQFF. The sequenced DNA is TGCAGCGTTGATCTACTACCTGAATACAATGAGCAGTTCTTC.